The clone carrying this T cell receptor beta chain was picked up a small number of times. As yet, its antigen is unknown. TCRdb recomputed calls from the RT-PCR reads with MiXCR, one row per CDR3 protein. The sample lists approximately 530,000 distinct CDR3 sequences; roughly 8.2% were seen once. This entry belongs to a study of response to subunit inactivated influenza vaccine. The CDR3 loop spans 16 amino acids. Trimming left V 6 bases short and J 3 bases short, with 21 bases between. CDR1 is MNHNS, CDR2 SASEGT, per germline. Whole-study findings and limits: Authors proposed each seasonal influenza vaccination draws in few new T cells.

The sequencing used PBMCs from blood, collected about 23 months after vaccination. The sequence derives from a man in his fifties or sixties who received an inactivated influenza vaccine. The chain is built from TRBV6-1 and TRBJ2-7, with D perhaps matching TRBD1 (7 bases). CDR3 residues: CASSRHGGTESYEQYF. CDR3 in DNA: TGTGCCAGCAGCCGCCATGGAGGGACAGAAAGCTACGAGCAGTACTTC.